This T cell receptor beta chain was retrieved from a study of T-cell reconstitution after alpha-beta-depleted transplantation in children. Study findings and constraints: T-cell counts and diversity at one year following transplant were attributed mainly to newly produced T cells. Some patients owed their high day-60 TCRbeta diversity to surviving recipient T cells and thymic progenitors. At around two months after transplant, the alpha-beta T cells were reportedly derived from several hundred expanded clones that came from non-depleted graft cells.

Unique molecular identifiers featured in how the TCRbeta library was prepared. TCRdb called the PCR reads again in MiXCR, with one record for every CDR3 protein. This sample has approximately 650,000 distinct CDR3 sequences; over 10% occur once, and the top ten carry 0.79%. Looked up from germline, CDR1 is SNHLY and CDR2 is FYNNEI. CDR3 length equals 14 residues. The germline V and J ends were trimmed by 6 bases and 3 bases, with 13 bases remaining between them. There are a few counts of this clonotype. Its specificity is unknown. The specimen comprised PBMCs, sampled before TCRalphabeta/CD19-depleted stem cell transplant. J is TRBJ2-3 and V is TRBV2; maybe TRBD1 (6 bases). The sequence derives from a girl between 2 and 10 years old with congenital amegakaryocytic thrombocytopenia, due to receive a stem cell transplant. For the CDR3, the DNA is TGTGCCAGCAGGTCCAGGGGTAATACAGATACGCAGTATTTT. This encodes CASRSRGNTDTQYF.